Listed below are T cell receptor beta chains from one sample, sequenced in a study of T cell changes during pregnancy in multiple sclerosis. Clones were read by immunoSEQ multiplex PCR, and TCRdb kept only the in-frame ones, dropping some. The sample yields tens of thousands of clones, approximately 86% seen once. The sample consisted of CD4+ T cells from peripheral blood mononuclear cells, taken in the first trimester of pregnancy. Receptors originate from a female donor in good health, enrolled as a control in a pregnancy study. The CDR3 runs from the conserved cysteine through the conserved F or W. Fields, in order: CDR3 DNA, CDR3 protein, D gene, clone size, J gene, V gene. The D gene is left open where the match is weak. Part of the rows lack a size; the others show once, few, many or a class for expanded clones.

CDR3nt: TGTGCCAGCTCACCATCCAGGGGGCTAACTAATGAAAAACTGTTTTTT
CDR3aa: CASSPSRGLTNEKLFF
d_gene: TRBD1
abundance: once
j_gene: TRBJ1-4
v_gene: TRBV18

CDR3nt: TGTGCCAGTAGTAGAGGAGGAGCTTCCCCACACTTT
CDR3aa: CASSRGGASPHF
d_gene: -
abundance: few
j_gene: TRBJ1-6
v_gene: TRBV19

CDR3nt: TGTGCCAGCAGCTTAGTGGAGGGGAATGAGCAGTTCTTC
CDR3aa: CASSLVEGNEQFF
d_gene: -
abundance: -
j_gene: TRBJ2-1
v_gene: TRBV11-3

CDR3nt: TGTGCCAGCAGTTTAAGGGCAGGGATATCCTACGAGCAGTACTTC
CDR3aa: CASSLRAGISYEQYF
d_gene: -
abundance: -
j_gene: TRBJ2-7
v_gene: TRBV27

CDR3nt: TGTGCCAGCAGCTTAGAAGGACAGGGCCAGCCCCAGCATTTT
CDR3aa: CASSLEGQGQPQHF
d_gene: TRBD1
abundance: -
j_gene: TRBJ1-5
v_gene: TRBV7-2

CDR3nt: TGTGCCAGCAGCTTAGGACAGGGTAGTAGCAATGAGCAGTTCTTC
CDR3aa: CASSLGQGSSNEQFF
d_gene: TRBD1
abundance: once
j_gene: TRBJ2-1
v_gene: TRBV7-3

CDR3nt: TGTGCCAGCAGCTCGGGACAGGGGACTGAAGCTTTCTTT
CDR3aa: CASSSGQGTEAFF
d_gene: TRBD1
abundance: -
j_gene: TRBJ1-1
v_gene: TRBV7-9

CDR3nt: TGTGCCAGCAAAGGGAGTGGGAATCAAGAGACCCAGTACTTC
CDR3aa: CASKGSGNQETQYF
d_gene: -
abundance: once
j_gene: TRBJ2-5
v_gene: TRBV5-6

CDR3nt: TGTGCCAGCACCTGGCAGGCTAGCGGGGGGGCGGGTGAGCAGTTCTTC
CDR3aa: CASTWQASGGAGEQFF
d_gene: TRBD2
abundance: -
j_gene: TRBJ2-1
v_gene: TRBV2

CDR3nt: TGTGCCTGGAGACGCAGGGGGCAGGGCTATGGCTACACCTTC
CDR3aa: CAWRRRGQGYGYTF
d_gene: TRBD1
abundance: -
j_gene: TRBJ1-2
v_gene: TRBV30

CDR3nt: TGTGCCAGCAGCTTAGGGAGTAGCGGGGGCGCAGATACGCAGTATTTT
CDR3aa: CASSLGSSGGADTQYF
d_gene: TRBD2
abundance: -
j_gene: TRBJ2-3
v_gene: TRBV7-2

CDR3nt: TGTGCCAGCAGCTTAATCCCCTGGGGGAGGAGTGAAAAACTGTTTTTT
CDR3aa: CASSLIPWGRSEKLFF
d_gene: -
abundance: -
j_gene: TRBJ1-4
v_gene: TRBV7-8

CDR3nt: TGCGCCAGCAGTCCCAGACAGGGGAGCTATGGCTACACCTTC
CDR3aa: CASSPRQGSYGYTF
d_gene: TRBD1
abundance: once
j_gene: TRBJ1-2
v_gene: TRBV5-1

CDR3nt: TGCGCCAGCAGCCAAGGGAACAGAAACACTGAAGCTTTCTTT
CDR3aa: CASSQGNRNTEAFF
d_gene: -
abundance: few
j_gene: TRBJ1-1
v_gene: TRBV4-3

CDR3nt: TGTGCTAGTGGCCGCGACTTTCAAAAGGCCACCGGGGAGCTGTTTTTT
CDR3aa: CASGRDFQKATGELFF
d_gene: -
abundance: -
j_gene: TRBJ2-2
v_gene: TRBV12-5

CDR3nt: TGTGCCTGGAGTGTACAAAGCGCGGACACCGGGGAGCTGTTTTTT
CDR3aa: CAWSVQSADTGELFF
d_gene: -
abundance: -
j_gene: TRBJ2-2
v_gene: TRBV30

CDR3nt: TGTGCCAGCAGTTACGGGACTAGCGGAAGCGAGCAGTACTTC
CDR3aa: CASSYGTSGSEQYF
d_gene: TRBD2
abundance: -
j_gene: TRBJ2-7
v_gene: TRBV6-5